Listed here are 10 T cell receptor beta chains from one sample, sequenced in a study of regulatory T cells in long-lasting Graves disease. Specified time point: persistent/refractory GD, antithyroid drugs over 5 years with positive TRAb. Making the TCR library involved RNA that had been extracted from PBMCs. Assembly of TCR beta libraries relied on iRepertoire HTBI primers together with Arm-PCR of CDR3 regions. TCRdb analysed the multiplex PCR reads with MiXCR anew, one entry per CDR3 protein. Counted here are approximately 290,000 distinct CDR3 sequences, around 21% occurring once; the ten biggest clones make up about 56%. This specimen was peripheral blood mononuclear cells (PBMCs), taken when the disease was refractory, from a patient treated with antithyroid drugs. The receptor source for this set is a female donor with Graves disease.

CDR3 sequence (DNA): TGTGCCAGCAGCCCCCCCTACAGGGACGAGCAGTACTTC. As protein: CASSPPYRDEQYF. This rearrangement joins TRBV5-4 to TRBJ2-7; possibly TRBD1 for D (6 bases). V was pared by 4 bases and J by 5 bases, with 13 bases between. In germline, CDR1 is SGHNT, CDR2 YYREEE (reference sequence). This CDR3 region has 13 residues. The full variable domain, rest sourced from reference TRBV5-4 and TRBJ2-7, is ETGVTQSPTHLIKTRGQQVTLRCSSQSGHNTVSWYQQALGQGPQFIFQYYREEENGRGNFPPRFSGLQFPNYSSELNVNALELDDSALYLCASSPPYRDEQYFGPGTRLTVT.

This clonotype came up a few times. The chain recombines TRBV18 with TRBJ2-4; weak D call: TRBD2 (6 bases). Germline V CDR1 and CDR2: KGHSH, LQKENI. Trimming cost V 0 bases and J 6 bases, with 18 bases left between them. The CDR3 runs to 17 residues. The chain's CDR3 is CASSPPGGGGSVNIQYF. The CDR3 DNA reads TGTGCCAGCTCACCACCTGGGGGAGGCGGTTCCGTAAACATTCAGTACTTC.

This chain links TRBV6-1 with TRBJ2-1; 9 positions match TRBD1. Trimming removed 6 bases from V and 8 bases from J; junction bases left unmatched: 14. CDR1 is MNHNS, CDR2 SASEGT, per germline. This CDR3 spans 16 amino acids. CDR3 nucleotides: TGTGCCAGCAGCTTAATCCCGGGACAGGGTAACTATGAGCAGTTCTTC. The encoded protein is CASSLIPGQGNYEQFF.

There are a few counts of this clonotype. The chain carries TRBV7-6 and TRBJ1-3; D uncertain. The V gene lost 3 bases and the J gene lost 0 bases, with 9 bases spanning the gap. The germline V gene has CDR1 SGHVS and CDR2 FNYEAQ. The CDR3 is 15 residues long. CDR3 coding DNA: TGTGCCAGCAGCTTGACTTCGGGCTCTGGAAACACCATATATTTT. Translated, it gives CASSLTSGSGNTIYF.

This chain joins TRBV7-9 and TRBJ2-1; maybe TRBD2 (6 bases). Germline CDR1 and CDR2: SEHNR and FQNEAQ (reference sequence). The CDR3 sequence is 12 residues long. V lost 5 bases and J lost 9, with 11 bases in between. CDR3 in amino acids: CASSTRRGEQFF. The DNA of the CDR3 is TGTGCCAGCAGCACACGGCGGGGTGAGCAGTTCTTC.

This clonotype was seen at least ten times. DNA of the CDR3: TGTGCCAGCAGTTTATTCGGGAGCTCCTACGAGCAGTACTTC. Translated, it gives CASSLFGSSYEQYF. This chain connects TRBV28 to TRBJ2-7; D is possibly TRBD2 (6 bases). Germline V gene sequence: CDR1 MDHEN, CDR2 SYDVKM. The CDR3 is made up of 14 amino acids. V gave up 1 base and J gave up 0 bases, with 7 bases separating them.

The chain recombines TRBV19 with TRBJ2-7; perhaps TRBD1 as D (6 bases). Germline V lookup: CDR1 LNHDA, CDR2 SQIVND (reference sequence). The CDR3 contains 13 residues. V dropped 3 bases and J dropped 1 base, with 7 bases sitting between them. This CDR3 is CASSIQGSYEQYF. The CDR3 bases are TGTGCCAGTAGTATCCAGGGGTCCTACGAGCAGTACTTC.

The gene calls are TRBV6-1 and TRBJ2-7; a weak D match, TRBD1 (5 bases). The CDR3 has 14 amino acids. V lost 4 bases and J lost 3, with 13 bases in between. Germline loops: CDR1 MNHNS, CDR2 SASEGT. The DNA for the CDR3 is TGTGCCAGCAGTGGAGACCTAACAGGCTACGAGCAGTACTTC. This sequence encodes CASSGDLTGYEQYF.

Ten or more counts support this clonotype. The chain is built from TRBV24-1 and TRBJ1-2; D remains ambiguous. Looked up from germline, CDR1 is KGHDR and CDR2 is SFDVKD. This CDR3 contains 11 residues. The V and J ends lost 9 bases and 6 bases respectively, with 10 bases between them. The CDR3 region has the DNA TGTGCCACCCCCGACGGGAATGGCTACACCTTC. It codes for CATPDGNGYTF.

This clonotype was found many times. CDR3 loop: CASSGTGIAPQHF. The CDR3 DNA is TGTGCCAGCAGCGGGACAGGGATTGCGCCCCAGCATTTT. This chain joins TRBV28 and TRBJ1-5, with TRBD1 identical over 9 bases. The V gene's germline CDR1 is MDHEN and CDR2 SYDVKM. The CDR3 is 13 amino acids. Trimming cost V 6 bases and J 9 bases; bases outside gene matches: 6.